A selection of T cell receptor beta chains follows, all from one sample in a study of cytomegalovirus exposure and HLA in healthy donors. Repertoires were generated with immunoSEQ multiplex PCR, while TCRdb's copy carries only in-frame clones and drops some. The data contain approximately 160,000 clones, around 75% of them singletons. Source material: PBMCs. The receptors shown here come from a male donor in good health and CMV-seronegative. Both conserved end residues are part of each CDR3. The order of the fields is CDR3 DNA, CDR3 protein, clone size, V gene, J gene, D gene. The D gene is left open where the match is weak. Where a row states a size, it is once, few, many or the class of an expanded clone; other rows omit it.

CDR3 DNA: TGTGCCAGTAATGGACTAGCGGCGAACACCGGGGAGCTGTTTTTT
CDR3 protein: CASNGLAANTGELFF
clone size: NA
V gene: TRBV19
J gene: TRBJ2-2
D gene: TRBD2

CDR3 DNA: TGTGCCAGCAGCCAAGATTCTAGCGGGGCTCCCTACGAGCAGTACTTC
CDR3 protein: CASSQDSSGAPYEQYF
clone size: NA
V gene: TRBV4-2
J gene: TRBJ2-7
D gene: TRBD2

CDR3 DNA: TGTGCCAGCAGTACTCCGACTAGCGGGAGCCCCGAGCAGTACTTC
CDR3 protein: CASSTPTSGSPEQYF
clone size: NA
V gene: TRBV28
J gene: TRBJ2-7
D gene: TRBD2

CDR3 DNA: TGTGCCAGCAGCGCTTCGGGGGGCACTAGCACAGATACGCAGTATTTT
CDR3 protein: CASSASGGTSTDTQYF
clone size: NA
V gene: TRBV9
J gene: TRBJ2-3
D gene: NA

CDR3 DNA: TGCGCCAGCAGCTTGGAAACAGGTTGGGACATTCAGTACTTC
CDR3 protein: CASSLETGWDIQYF
clone size: NA
V gene: TRBV5-1
J gene: TRBJ2-4
D gene: NA

CDR3 DNA: TGCGCCAGCAGCCAAGTAGCCTTCGGCGGAGCTTTCTTT
CDR3 protein: CASSQVAFGGAFF
clone size: few
V gene: TRBV4-3
J gene: TRBJ1-1
D gene: NA

CDR3 DNA: TGCGCCAGCAGCCAAGATATCAGGCGGGCCTCCCCCCAAGATACGCAGTATTTT
CDR3 protein: CASSQDIRRASPQDTQYF
clone size: once
V gene: TRBV4-1
J gene: TRBJ2-3
D gene: NA

CDR3 DNA: TGTGCCAGCAGCGTAGAAGGGGGCACTCAGACTGAAGCTTTCTTT
CDR3 protein: CASSVEGGTQTEAFF
clone size: NA
V gene: TRBV9
J gene: TRBJ1-1
D gene: TRBD1

CDR3 DNA: TGTGCCAGCAGTGAAGCGACTAGCGGAACAGATACGCAGTATTTT
CDR3 protein: CASSEATSGTDTQYF
clone size: NA
V gene: TRBV6-4
J gene: TRBJ2-3
D gene: TRBD2

CDR3 DNA: TGTGCCAGCAAAGAAACAGGGTCCTATGGCTACACCTTC
CDR3 protein: CASKETGSYGYTF
clone size: few
V gene: TRBV6-5
J gene: TRBJ1-2
D gene: NA

CDR3 DNA: TGTGCCAGCTCACTTAGAGCGGGAGTTTCCTACAATGAGCAGTTCTTC
CDR3 protein: CASSLRAGVSYNEQFF
clone size: few
V gene: TRBV18
J gene: TRBJ2-1
D gene: TRBD2

CDR3 DNA: TGTGCCAGCAGCCCAGAGACAGGAAACACTGAAGCTTTCTTT
CDR3 protein: CASSPETGNTEAFF
clone size: NA
V gene: TRBV7-8
J gene: TRBJ1-1
D gene: NA

CDR3 DNA: TGTGCCAGCAGCGACCGGGACAGGGCCTCCTACGAGCAGTACTTC
CDR3 protein: CASSDRDRASYEQYF
clone size: NA
V gene: TRBV7-9
J gene: TRBJ2-7
D gene: TRBD1

CDR3 DNA: TGCGCCAGCAGCCAAGAATGGCAGACCTACGAGCAGTACTTC
CDR3 protein: CASSQEWQTYEQYF
clone size: NA
V gene: TRBV4-1
J gene: TRBJ2-7
D gene: NA

CDR3 DNA: TGTGCCAGCTCACGACAGGGGGTTGGGGACACTGAAGCTTTCTTT
CDR3 protein: CASSRQGVGDTEAFF
clone size: NA
V gene: TRBV18
J gene: TRBJ1-1
D gene: TRBD1

CDR3 DNA: TGTGCCAGCACTCCCTTTAGCGGGAGGGAGACCCAGTACTTC
CDR3 protein: CASTPFSGRETQYF
clone size: NA
V gene: TRBV28
J gene: TRBJ2-5
D gene: TRBD2

CDR3 DNA: TGTGCCAGCAGCTTCCCCGGGACTAGCGGGAGTTTGGGTACGCAGTATTTT
CDR3 protein: CASSFPGTSGSLGTQYF
clone size: NA
V gene: TRBV7-2
J gene: TRBJ2-3
D gene: TRBD2